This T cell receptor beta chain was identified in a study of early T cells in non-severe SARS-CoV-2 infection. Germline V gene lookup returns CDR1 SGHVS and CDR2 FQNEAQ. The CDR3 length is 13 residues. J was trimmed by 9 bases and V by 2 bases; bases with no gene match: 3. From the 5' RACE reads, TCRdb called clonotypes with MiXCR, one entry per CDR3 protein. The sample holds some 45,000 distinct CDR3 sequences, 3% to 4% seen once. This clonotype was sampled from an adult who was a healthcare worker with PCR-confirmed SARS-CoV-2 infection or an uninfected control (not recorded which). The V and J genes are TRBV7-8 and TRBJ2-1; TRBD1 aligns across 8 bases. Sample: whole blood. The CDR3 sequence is CASSLPGGGEQFF. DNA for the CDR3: TGTGCCAGCAGCTTACCAGGGGGCGGTGAGCAGTTCTTC. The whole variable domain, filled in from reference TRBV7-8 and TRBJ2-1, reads GAGVSQSPRYKVAKRGQDVALRCDPISGHVSLFWYQQALGQGPEFLTYFQNEAQLDKSGLPSDRFFAERPEGSVSTLKIQRTQQEDSAVYLCASSLPGGGEQFFGPGTRLTVL.